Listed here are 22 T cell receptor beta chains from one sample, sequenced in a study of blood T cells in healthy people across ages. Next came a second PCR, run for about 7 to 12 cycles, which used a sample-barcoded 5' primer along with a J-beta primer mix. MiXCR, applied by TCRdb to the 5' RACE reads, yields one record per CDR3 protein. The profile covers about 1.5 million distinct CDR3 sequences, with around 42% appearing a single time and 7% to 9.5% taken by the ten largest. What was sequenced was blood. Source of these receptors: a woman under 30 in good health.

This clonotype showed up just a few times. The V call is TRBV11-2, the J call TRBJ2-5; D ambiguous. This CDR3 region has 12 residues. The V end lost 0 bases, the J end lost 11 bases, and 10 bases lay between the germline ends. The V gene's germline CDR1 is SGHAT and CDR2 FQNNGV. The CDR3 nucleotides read TGTGCCAGCAGCTTAGATACCGAAGAGCAGTACTTC. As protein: CASSLDTEEQYF. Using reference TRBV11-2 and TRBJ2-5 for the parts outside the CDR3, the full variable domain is EAGVAQSPRYKIIEKRQSVAFWCNPISGHATLYWYQQILGQGPKLLIQFQNNGVVDDSQLPKDRFSAERLKGVDSTLKIQPAKLEDSAVYLCASSLDTEEQYFGPGTRLLVL.

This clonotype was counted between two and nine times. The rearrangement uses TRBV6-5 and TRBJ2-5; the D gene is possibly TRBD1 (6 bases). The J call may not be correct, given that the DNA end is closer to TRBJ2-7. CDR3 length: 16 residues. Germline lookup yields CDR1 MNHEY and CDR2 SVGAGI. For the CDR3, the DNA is TGTGCCAGCAGACCGAAATCCGGGACACGAGCCTACGAGCAGTACTTC. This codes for CASRPKSGTRAYEQYF.

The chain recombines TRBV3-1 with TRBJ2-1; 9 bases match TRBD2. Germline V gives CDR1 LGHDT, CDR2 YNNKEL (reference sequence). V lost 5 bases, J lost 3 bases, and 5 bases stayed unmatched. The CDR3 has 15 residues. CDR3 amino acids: CASSESGGHYNEQFF. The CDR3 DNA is TGTGCCAGCAGCGAAAGCGGGGGGCACTACAATGAGCAGTTCTTC.

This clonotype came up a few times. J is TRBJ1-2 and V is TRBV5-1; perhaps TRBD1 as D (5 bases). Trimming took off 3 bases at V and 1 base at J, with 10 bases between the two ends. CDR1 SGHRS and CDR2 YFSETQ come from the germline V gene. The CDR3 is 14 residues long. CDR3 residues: CASSSGGRNYGYTF. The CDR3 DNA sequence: TGCGCCAGCAGCTCCGGGGGACGTAACTATGGCTACACCTTC.

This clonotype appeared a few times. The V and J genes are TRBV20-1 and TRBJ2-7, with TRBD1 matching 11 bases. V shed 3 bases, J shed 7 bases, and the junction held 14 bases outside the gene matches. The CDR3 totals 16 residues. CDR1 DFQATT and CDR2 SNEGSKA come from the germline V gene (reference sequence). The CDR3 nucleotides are TGCAGTGCTAGGGAAACCGGGACAGGGGGTATGGGAGAGCAGTACTTC. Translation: CSARETGTGGMGEQYF.

The CDR3 region has the DNA TGTGCCAGCAGTTACTCTGGGACTAGCGTGGCAGATACGCAGTATTTT. This encodes CASSYSGTSVADTQYF. The rearrangement joins TRBV6-5 to TRBJ2-3; 10 nucleotides line up with TRBD2. Germline V gene sequence: CDR1 MNHEY, CDR2 SVGAGI. This CDR3 is built from 16 residues. V gave up 0 bases and J gave up 4 bases; unmatched junction bases: 4.

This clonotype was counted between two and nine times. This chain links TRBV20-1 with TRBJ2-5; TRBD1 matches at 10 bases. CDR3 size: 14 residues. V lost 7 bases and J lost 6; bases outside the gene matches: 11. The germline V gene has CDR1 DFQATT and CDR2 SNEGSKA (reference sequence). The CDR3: CSVPLGQGGQTQYF. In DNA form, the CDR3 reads TGCAGTGTTCCGTTAGGACAGGGGGGACAGACCCAGTACTTC.

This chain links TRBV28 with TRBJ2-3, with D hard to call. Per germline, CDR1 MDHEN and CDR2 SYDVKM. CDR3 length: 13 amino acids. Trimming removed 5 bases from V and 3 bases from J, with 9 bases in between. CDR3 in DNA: TGTGCCAGCAGTGTAGATCAAACAGATACGCAGTATTTT. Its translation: CASSVDQTDTQYF.

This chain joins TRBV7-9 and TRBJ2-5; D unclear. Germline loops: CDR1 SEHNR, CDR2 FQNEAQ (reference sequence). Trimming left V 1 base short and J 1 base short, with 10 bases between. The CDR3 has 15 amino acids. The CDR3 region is CASSLEWSPQETQYF. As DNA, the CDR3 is TGTGCCAGCAGCTTAGAGTGGTCCCCCCAAGAGACCCAGTACTTC. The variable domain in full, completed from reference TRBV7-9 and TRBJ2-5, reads DTGVSQNPRHKITKRGQNVTFRCDPISEHNRLYWYRQTLGQGPEFLTYFQNEAQLEKSRLLSDRFSAERPKGSFSTLEIQRTEQGDSAMYLCASSLEWSPQETQYFGPGTRLLVL.

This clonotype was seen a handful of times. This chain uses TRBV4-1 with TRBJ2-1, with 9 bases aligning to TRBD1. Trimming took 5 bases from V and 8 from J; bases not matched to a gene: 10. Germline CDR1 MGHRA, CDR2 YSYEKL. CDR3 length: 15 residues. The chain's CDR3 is CASSDRDRDLDEQFF. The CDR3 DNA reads TGCGCCAGCAGCGACCGGGACAGGGACTTAGATGAGCAGTTCTTC.

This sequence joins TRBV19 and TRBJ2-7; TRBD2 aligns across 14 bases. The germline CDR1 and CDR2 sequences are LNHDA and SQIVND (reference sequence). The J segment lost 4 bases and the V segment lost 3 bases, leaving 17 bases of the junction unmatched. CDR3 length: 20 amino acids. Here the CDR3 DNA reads TGTGCCAGTAGTATCTCAACGACTAGCGGGAGGGCCTTAAGGTATTACGAGCAGTACTTC. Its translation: CASSISTTSGRALRYYEQYF.

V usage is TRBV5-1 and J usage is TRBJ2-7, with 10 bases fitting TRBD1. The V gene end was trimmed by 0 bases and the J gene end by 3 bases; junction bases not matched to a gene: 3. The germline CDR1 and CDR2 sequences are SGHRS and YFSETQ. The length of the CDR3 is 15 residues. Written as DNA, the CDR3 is TGCGCCAGCAGCTTGGCGACAGGGGGCCTCTACGAGCAGTACTTC. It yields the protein CASSLATGGLYEQYF.

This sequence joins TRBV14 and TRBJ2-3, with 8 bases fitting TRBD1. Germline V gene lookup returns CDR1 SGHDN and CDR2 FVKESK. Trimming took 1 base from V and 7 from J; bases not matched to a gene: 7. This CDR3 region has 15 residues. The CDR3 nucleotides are TGTGCCAGCAGCCAAGCTCAGGGGGCGCGTTATACGCAGTATTTT. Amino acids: CASSQAQGARYTQYF. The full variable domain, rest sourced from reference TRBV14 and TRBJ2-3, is EAGVTQFPSHSVIEKGQTVTLRCDPISGHDNLYWYRRVMGKEIKFLLHFVKESKQDESGMPNNRFLAERTGGTYSTLKVQPAELEDSGVYFCASSQAQGARYTQYFGPGTRLTVL.

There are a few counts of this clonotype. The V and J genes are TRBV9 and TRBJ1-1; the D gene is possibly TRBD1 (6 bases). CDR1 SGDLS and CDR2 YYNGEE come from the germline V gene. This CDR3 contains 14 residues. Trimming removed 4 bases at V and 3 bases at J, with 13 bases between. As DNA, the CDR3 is TGTGCCAGCAGCTGGGGGCAGGAGTACACTGAAGCTTTCTTT. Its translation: CASSWGQEYTEAFF.

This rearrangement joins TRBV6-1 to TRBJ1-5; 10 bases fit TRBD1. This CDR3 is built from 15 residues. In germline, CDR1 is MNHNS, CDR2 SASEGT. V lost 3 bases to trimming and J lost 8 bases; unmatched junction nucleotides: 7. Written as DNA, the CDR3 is TGTGCCAGCAGTGAGGTCGGGACAGGGGTGAAGCCCCAGCATTTT. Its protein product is CASSEVGTGVKPQHF.

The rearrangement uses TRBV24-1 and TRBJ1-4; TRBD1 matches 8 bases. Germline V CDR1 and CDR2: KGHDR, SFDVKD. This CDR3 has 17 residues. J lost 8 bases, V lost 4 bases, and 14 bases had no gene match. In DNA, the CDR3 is TGTGCCACCAGTGACCCGACAGGGGAAAACGGAAAGGAAAAACTGTTTTTT. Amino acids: CATSDPTGENGKEKLFF.

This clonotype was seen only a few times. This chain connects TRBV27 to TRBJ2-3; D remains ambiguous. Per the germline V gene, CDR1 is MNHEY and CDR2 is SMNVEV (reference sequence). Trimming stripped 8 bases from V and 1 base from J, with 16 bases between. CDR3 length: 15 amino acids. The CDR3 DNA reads TGTGCCAGCGCCCCCGGCGTAACCCGCACAGATACGCAGTATTTT. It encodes CASAPGVTRTDTQYF.

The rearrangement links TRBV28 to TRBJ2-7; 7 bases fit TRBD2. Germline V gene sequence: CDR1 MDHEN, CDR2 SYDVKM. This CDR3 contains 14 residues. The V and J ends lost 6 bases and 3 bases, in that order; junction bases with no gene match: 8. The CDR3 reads CASSFPPGGYEQYF. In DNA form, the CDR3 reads TGTGCCAGCAGCTTTCCCCCGGGGGGCTACGAGCAGTACTTC.

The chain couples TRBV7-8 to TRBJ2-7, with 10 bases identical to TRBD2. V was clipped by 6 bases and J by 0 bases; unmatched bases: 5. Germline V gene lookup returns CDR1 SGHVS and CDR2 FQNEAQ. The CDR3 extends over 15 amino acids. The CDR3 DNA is TGTGCCAGCAGTCACCCTAGCGGGAGCTCCTACGAGCAGTACTTC. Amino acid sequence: CASSHPSGSSYEQYF.

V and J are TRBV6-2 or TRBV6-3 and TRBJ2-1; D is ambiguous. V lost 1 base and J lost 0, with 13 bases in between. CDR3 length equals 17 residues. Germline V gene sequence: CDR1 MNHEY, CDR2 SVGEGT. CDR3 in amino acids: CASSYWSGFRSYNEQFF. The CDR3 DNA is TGTGCCAGCAGTTACTGGAGTGGCTTCCGCTCCTACAATGAGCAGTTCTTC.

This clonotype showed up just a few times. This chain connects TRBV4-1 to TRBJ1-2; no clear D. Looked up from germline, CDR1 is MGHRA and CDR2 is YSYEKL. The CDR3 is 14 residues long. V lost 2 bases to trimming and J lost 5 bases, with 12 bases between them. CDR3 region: CASSQNSAIYGYTF. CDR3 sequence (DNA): TGCGCCAGCAGCCAAAACTCAGCTATTTATGGCTACACCTTC.

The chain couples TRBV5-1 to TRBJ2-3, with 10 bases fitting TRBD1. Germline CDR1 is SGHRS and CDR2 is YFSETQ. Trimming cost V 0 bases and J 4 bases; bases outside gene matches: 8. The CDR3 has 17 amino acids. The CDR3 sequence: CASSLARDRGSADTQYF. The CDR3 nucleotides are TGCGCCAGCAGCTTGGCCCGGGACAGGGGAAGTGCAGATACGCAGTATTTT.